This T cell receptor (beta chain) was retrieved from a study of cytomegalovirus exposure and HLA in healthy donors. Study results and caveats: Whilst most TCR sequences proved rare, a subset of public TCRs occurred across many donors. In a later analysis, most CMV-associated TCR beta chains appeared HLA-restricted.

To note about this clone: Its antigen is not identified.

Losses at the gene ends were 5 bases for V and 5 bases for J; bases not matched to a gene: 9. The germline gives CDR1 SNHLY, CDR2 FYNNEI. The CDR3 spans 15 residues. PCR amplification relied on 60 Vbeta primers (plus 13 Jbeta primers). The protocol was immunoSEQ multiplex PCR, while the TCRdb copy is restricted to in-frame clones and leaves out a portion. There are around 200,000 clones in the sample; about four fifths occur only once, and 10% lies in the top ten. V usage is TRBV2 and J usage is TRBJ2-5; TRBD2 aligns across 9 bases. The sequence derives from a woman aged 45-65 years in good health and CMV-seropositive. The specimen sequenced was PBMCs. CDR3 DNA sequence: TGTGCCAGCAGTCCCGGGGCGGGGGGGCTTGAGACCCAGTACTTC. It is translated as CASSPGAGGLETQYF.